The 13 T cell receptor beta chains below were found in one sample sequenced in a study of T cells after yellow fever vaccination. TCRdb ran MiXCR on the 5' RACE reads and lists one entry per CDR3 protein. Of about 500,000 distinct CDR3 sequences listed, roughly 17% are singletons. Specimen: PBMCs, collected about 5 days after the first yellow fever vaccination. The receptors come from a man younger than 35 who received the YFV17D yellow fever vaccine.

On this clonotype: A much larger clone sits a single nucleotide away, making a read error possible. The J gene is TRBJ2-3, the V gene TRBV5-1; no clear D. Germline V gives CDR1 SGHRS, CDR2 YFSETQ. The CDR3 runs 14 residues. DNA of the CDR3: TGCCCCAGCAGCTTTCTTGGACCCACAGATACGCAGTATTTT. Protein sequence: CPSSFLGPTDTQYF.

At least ten counts were recorded for this clonotype. The genes are TRBV5-1 and TRBJ2-1; the D call may be TRBD1 or TRBD2 (6 bases each). This CDR3 has 15 amino acids. Germline lookup yields CDR1 SGHRS and CDR2 YFSETQ. V was pared by 4 bases and J by 0 bases, with 11 bases between. The CDR3 protein is CASSRGASSYNEQFF. The CDR3, as DNA: TGCGCCAGCAGCAGGGGGGCGAGCTCCTACAATGAGCAGTTCTTC.

This clonotype was seen more than once but under ten times. The chain links TRBV7-3 to TRBJ2-1; 14 bases map to TRBD2. This CDR3 comprises 14 residues. V lost 7 bases and J lost 10; bases outside the gene matches: 6. CDR1 and CDR2 (germline): SGHTA, FQGTGA. The CDR3 loop is CASKTSGGAGEQFF. In DNA form, the CDR3 reads TGTGCCAGCAAGACTAGCGGGGGGGCAGGAGAGCAGTTCTTC.

The rearrangement links TRBV7-9 to TRBJ1-3; maybe TRBD1 (6 bases). The germline V gene has CDR1 SEHNR and CDR2 FQNEAQ (reference sequence). Trimming removed 4 bases at V and 0 bases at J, with 13 bases between. The CDR3 consists of 16 residues. CDR3 in DNA: TGTGCCAGCAGCTCAGTACAGGGCTACTCTGGAAACACCATATATTTT. Its translation is CASSSVQGYSGNTIYF. Supplemented by reference TRBV7-9 and TRBJ1-3, the full variable domain reads DTGVSQNPRHKITKRGQNVTFRCDPISEHNRLYWYRQTLGQGPEFLTYFQNEAQLEKSRLLSDRFSAERPKGSFSTLEIQRTEQGDSAMYLCASSSVQGYSGNTIYFGEGSWLTVV.

The V gene is TRBV7-9, the J gene TRBJ2-3; D uncertain. Trimming cost V 5 bases and J 8 bases, with 11 bases left between them. The germline V gene has CDR1 SEHNR and CDR2 FQNEAQ (reference sequence). This CDR3 has 12 residues. The CDR3 is CASSPWAGTQYF. CDR3 sequence (DNA): TGTGCCAGCAGCCCCTGGGCCGGTACGCAGTATTTT.

The chain has TRBV6-5 and TRBJ2-5; no firm D call. V was shortened by 0 bases and J by 5 bases, with 10 bases between the two germline ends. The CDR3 has 14 amino acids. Germline V gene lookup returns CDR1 MNHEY and CDR2 SVGAGI. CDR3 DNA: TGTGCCAGCAGTTACTCCGGCAGGACGGAGACCCAGTACTTC. Translating it yields CASSYSGRTETQYF.

In its sample, this clonotype was seen a few times. The chain joins TRBV11-2 to TRBJ1-1, with D unclear. The CDR3 covers 15 residues. The germline V gene has CDR1 SGHAT and CDR2 FQNNGV. V dropped 4 bases and J dropped 4 bases, with 16 bases sitting between them. This CDR3 is CASSSVKGRGTEAFF. CDR3 coding DNA: TGTGCCAGCAGCTCAGTAAAAGGGAGAGGCACTGAAGCTTTCTTT.

A few counts support this clonotype. The chain links TRBV6-2 or TRBV6-3 to TRBJ2-7; 7 bases match TRBD1. The length of the CDR3 is 13 residues. CDR1 and CDR2 from the germline V gene are MNHEY and SVGEGT. The junction had 10 bases not matched to a gene; V was cut back by 7 bases and J by 7 bases. The CDR3: CASTPQGVGEQYV. The CDR3 coding sequence is TGTGCCAGCACCCCCCAGGGGGTTGGAGAGCAGTACGTC.

The chain combines TRBV5-1 with TRBJ2-7, with 8 bases lining up with TRBD1. Germline V gene lookup returns CDR1 SGHRS and CDR2 YFSETQ. With 3 bases clipped from V and 5 bases from J, the junction kept 4 bases outside the gene matches. The CDR3 consists of 13 residues. The CDR3 coding sequence is TGCGCCAGCAGCTCCCCAGGGGGCAACGAGCAGTACTTC. This codes for CASSSPGGNEQYF. The full variable domain, completed using reference TRBV5-1 and TRBJ2-7, is KAGVTQTPRYLIKTRGQQVTLSCSPISGHRSVSWYQQTPGQGLQFLFEYFSETQRNKGNFPGRFSGRQFSNSRSEMNVSTLELGDSALYLCASSSPGGNEQYFGPGTRLTVT.

There are a few counts of this clonotype. The genes are TRBV9 and TRBJ2-5, with 7 bases fitting TRBD2. This CDR3 is built from 14 residues. Germline V gene sequence: CDR1 SGDLS, CDR2 YYNGEE. Trimming removed 4 bases from V and 7 bases from J; junction bases left unmatched: 10. The chain's CDR3 is CASSPREAGATQYF. For the CDR3, the DNA is TGTGCCAGCAGCCCACGGGAGGCGGGAGCGACCCAGTACTTC.

V usage is TRBV12-3 or TRBV12-4 and J usage is TRBJ2-3, with 9 bases matching TRBD1. The trim removed 5 bases at V and 8 bases at J, leaving 5 bases unmatched. This CDR3 is built from 13 residues. The CDR3 bases are TGTGCCAGCAGTGAAGACAGGGGGGTTACGCAGTATTTT. The encoded protein is CASSEDRGVTQYF.

This clonotype came up a few times. This chain links TRBV20-1 with TRBJ1-2; no reliable D call. Germline CDR1 and CDR2: DFQATT and SNEGSKA (reference sequence). This CDR3 region has 16 residues. Trimming cost V 2 bases and J 5 bases, with 21 bases left between them. The CDR3 is CSARQLQRTSFYGYTF. For the CDR3, the DNA is TGCAGTGCTAGACAACTACAGAGGACTTCCTTTTATGGCTACACCTTC.

The sample holds a few counts of this clonotype. The chain combines TRBV5-1 with TRBJ2-5; a possible D gene is TRBD2 (5 bases). The CDR3 totals 15 residues. The V end was cut by 1 base, the J end by 1 base, with 11 bases between. Germline lookup yields CDR1 SGHRS and CDR2 YFSETQ. CDR3 in amino acids: CASSLTGMLQETQYF. The CDR3 DNA sequence: TGCGCCAGCAGCTTGACGGGGATGCTCCAAGAGACCCAGTACTTC. The whole variable domain, remainder taken from reference TRBV5-1 and TRBJ2-5, is KAGVTQTPRYLIKTRGQQVTLSCSPISGHRSVSWYQQTPGQGLQFLFEYFSETQRNKGNFPGRFSGRQFSNSRSEMNVSTLELGDSALYLCASSLTGMLQETQYFGPGTRLLVL.